This T cell receptor (beta chain) was observed in a study of T cell repertoires in cytomegalovirus infection. Study-wide context: Signatures in public TCR beta sequences pointed to both CMV infection and matching HLA type. General study findings and limits: Identification of carriers of CMV plus the relevant HLA was performed using cumulative public TCR beta family frequency. Clonotype analysis showed dominance of the ex vivo response by HLA-C-restricted CMV-specific TCR beta clonotypes.

In germline, CDR1 is SEHNR, CDR2 FQNEAQ (reference sequence). V lost 1 base and J 0 bases, leaving 16 bases between the germline ends. The CDR3 extends over 18 amino acids. A note on this clonotype: Its antigen is still unknown.

In TCRdb, the reads were re-called with MiXCR into one record per CDR3 protein. The sample lists some 270,000 distinct CDR3 sequences, 20% to 25% occurring once. This TCR came from a human donor in good health (CMV status not recorded). Some clones in this sample may be carry-over from other donors' samples. The V and J genes are TRBV7-9 and TRBJ1-5, with D maybe TRBD1 (5 bases). The material sequenced was cultured PBMCs, taken from culture after CMV antigen stimulation. In DNA form, the CDR3 reads TGTGCCAGCAGCTTAGGCGGGGCAATGGGGTATAGCAATCAGCCCCAGCATTTT. Protein sequence: CASSLGGAMGYSNQPQHF.